A selection of T cell receptor beta chains follows, all from one sample in a study of cytomegalovirus exposure and HLA in healthy donors. The repertoire was sequenced with immunoSEQ multiplex PCR; TCRdb's copy has only in-frame clones and lacks some. The sample contains approximately 150,000 clones, over 60% of which appear only once. The material sequenced was PBMCs. The receptors shown here come from a man aged 40-55 years in good health and CMV-seronegative. Each CDR3 is given with its conserved first and last residue. Each record gives: D gene, clone size, V gene, J gene, CDR3 DNA, CDR3 protein. The D gene is left open where the match is weak. The listing skips clone size in some rows; elsewhere it reads once, few, many or a size class.

d_gene: -
abundance: once
v_gene: TRBV2
j_gene: TRBJ2-1
CDR3nt: TGTGCCAGTGTCAGGGGGGATATGTACAATGAGCAGTTCTTC
CDR3aa: CASVRGDMYNEQFF

d_gene: -
abundance: -
v_gene: TRBV6-5
j_gene: TRBJ1-1
CDR3nt: TGTGCCAGCAGTTACGGACAGACGAACACTGAAGCTTTCTTT
CDR3aa: CASSYGQTNTEAFF

d_gene: -
abundance: -
v_gene: TRBV5-6
j_gene: TRBJ1-5
CDR3nt: TGTGCCAGCAGCCCATTAGACAGTTCTAGCAATCAGCCCCAGCATTTT
CDR3aa: CASSPLDSSSNQPQHF

d_gene: -
abundance: -
v_gene: TRBV18
j_gene: TRBJ2-5
CDR3nt: TGTGCCAGCTCGAGACTTCAAGAGACCCAGTACTTC
CDR3aa: CASSRLQETQYF

d_gene: TRBD1
abundance: -
v_gene: TRBV30
j_gene: TRBJ1-2
CDR3nt: TGTGCCTGGAGTGGCCATGACAGGGAGTATGGCTACACCTTC
CDR3aa: CAWSGHDREYGYTF

d_gene: -
abundance: few
v_gene: TRBV6-6
j_gene: TRBJ1-1
CDR3nt: TGTGCCAGCCACAGGGCTAACACTGAAGCTTTCTTT
CDR3aa: CASHRANTEAFF

d_gene: -
abundance: -
v_gene: TRBV28
j_gene: TRBJ2-3
CDR3nt: TGTGCCAGCAGTTCCCCCCGCCGGGATACGCAGTATTTT
CDR3aa: CASSSPRRDTQYF

d_gene: -
abundance: -
v_gene: TRBV5-4
j_gene: TRBJ2-7
CDR3nt: TGTGCCAGCAGCCGACAGGCAAATACCTACGAGCAGTACTTC
CDR3aa: CASSRQANTYEQYF

d_gene: -
abundance: few
v_gene: TRBV9
j_gene: TRBJ1-1
CDR3nt: TGTGCCAGCAGCGTTCAGGGTTCTGAAGCTTTCTTT
CDR3aa: CASSVQGSEAFF

d_gene: -
abundance: -
v_gene: TRBV23-1
j_gene: TRBJ2-3
CDR3nt: TGCGCCAGCAGTCAACCCTCAAGACACTTTTTGTACACAGATACGCAGTATTTT
CDR3aa: CASSQPSRHFLYTDTQYF

d_gene: TRBD1
abundance: -
v_gene: TRBV7-8
j_gene: TRBJ2-2
CDR3nt: TGTGCCAGCAGCCCCGGGACAGTCCCGAGGGACCCCGGGGAGCTGTTTTTT
CDR3aa: CASSPGTVPRDPGELFF

d_gene: -
abundance: -
v_gene: TRBV9
j_gene: TRBJ1-3
CDR3nt: TGTGCCAGCAGTTCGGAGGGAAACACCATATATTTT
CDR3aa: CASSSEGNTIYF

d_gene: TRBD2
abundance: few
v_gene: TRBV4-1
j_gene: TRBJ2-1
CDR3nt: TGCGCCAGCAGCCAACCCACTAGCGGGGGGGCGTATGAGCAGTTCTTC
CDR3aa: CASSQPTSGGAYEQFF

d_gene: TRBD1
abundance: -
v_gene: TRBV27
j_gene: TRBJ1-1
CDR3nt: TGTGCCAGCAGTGCCGGACAGGGGACCTCGGGCACTGAAGCTTTCTTT
CDR3aa: CASSAGQGTSGTEAFF

d_gene: TRBD1
abundance: few
v_gene: TRBV5-4
j_gene: TRBJ2-1
CDR3nt: TGTGCCAGCAGCCTCGACAGGGGAGGCAATGAGCAGTTCTTC
CDR3aa: CASSLDRGGNEQFF

d_gene: -
abundance: once
v_gene: TRBV2
j_gene: TRBJ2-5
CDR3nt: TGTGCCAGCAGTGTGGGCAGAGAGACCCAGTACTTC
CDR3aa: CASSVGRETQYF

d_gene: TRBD2
abundance: -
v_gene: TRBV19
j_gene: TRBJ2-7
CDR3nt: TGTGCCAGTAGTGTCAAGCGGGAGCTCTCCTACGAGCAGTACTTC
CDR3aa: CASSVKRELSYEQYF

d_gene: TRBD1
abundance: -
v_gene: TRBV7-6
j_gene: TRBJ2-1
CDR3nt: TGTGCCAGCAGCTTAGCTTACGGGACAGGGTCCTCAACCTCCTACAATGAGCAGTTCTTC
CDR3aa: CASSLAYGTGSSTSYNEQFF

d_gene: -
abundance: -
v_gene: TRBV19
j_gene: TRBJ1-2
CDR3nt: TGTGCCAGTAGCGAACTTTTTGGCTACACCTTC
CDR3aa: CASSELFGYTF

d_gene: TRBD1
abundance: -
v_gene: TRBV7-3
j_gene: TRBJ2-3
CDR3nt: TGTGCCAGCAGCTCCTGGGACAGGGGTTCAGATACGCAGTATTTT
CDR3aa: CASSSWDRGSDTQYF

d_gene: -
abundance: -
v_gene: TRBV6-5
j_gene: TRBJ2-5
CDR3nt: TGTGCCAGCAGGATAGTGTTTGCGGACCAAGAGACCCAGTACTTC
CDR3aa: CASRIVFADQETQYF

d_gene: -
abundance: few
v_gene: TRBV5-1
j_gene: TRBJ2-7
CDR3nt: TGCGCCAGCAGCCCAATCGACCTCGGGATAGAGCAGTACTTC
CDR3aa: CASSPIDLGIEQYF

d_gene: TRBD2
abundance: -
v_gene: TRBV4-3
j_gene: TRBJ2-3
CDR3nt: TGCGCCAGCAGCGGTTTAGCGGGATATCTGGATACGCAGTATTTT
CDR3aa: CASSGLAGYLDTQYF

d_gene: -
abundance: few
v_gene: TRBV7-2
j_gene: TRBJ2-2
CDR3nt: TGTGCCAGCAGCTTAGCGGGCGGGTTCAACACCGGGGAGCTGTTTTTT
CDR3aa: CASSLAGGFNTGELFF

d_gene: TRBD2
abundance: -
v_gene: TRBV14
j_gene: TRBJ2-3
CDR3nt: TGTGCCAGCAGCCGATTAAACGGACTAGCGGGAACAGATACGCAGTATTTT
CDR3aa: CASSRLNGLAGTDTQYF

d_gene: TRBD1
abundance: -
v_gene: TRBV7-2
j_gene: TRBJ2-1
CDR3nt: TGTGCCAGCAGCCAGACAGGGTCGGGTGAGCAGTTCTTC
CDR3aa: CASSQTGSGEQFF

d_gene: -
abundance: -
v_gene: TRBV18
j_gene: TRBJ1-4
CDR3nt: TGTGCCAGCTCACCACCGAGTCAGGCCCGAGAAAAACTGTTTTTT
CDR3aa: CASSPPSQAREKLFF

d_gene: TRBD1
abundance: -
v_gene: TRBV4-1
j_gene: TRBJ2-1
CDR3nt: TGCGCCAGCAGCCAAGAAAGAGGGAGACAGGGAACTGAGCAGTTCTTC
CDR3aa: CASSQERGRQGTEQFF

d_gene: -
abundance: -
v_gene: TRBV19
j_gene: TRBJ2-7
CDR3nt: TGTGCCAGTAGTATAGGGGCCTGGGACACCCCCTACGAGCAGTACTTC
CDR3aa: CASSIGAWDTPYEQYF

d_gene: -
abundance: -
v_gene: TRBV7-3
j_gene: TRBJ1-6
CDR3nt: TGTGCCAGCAGCTATGCCCCTAGTTCACCCCTCCACTTT
CDR3aa: CASSYAPSSPLHF

d_gene: TRBD1
abundance: -
v_gene: TRBV27
j_gene: TRBJ2-7
CDR3nt: TGTGCCAGCAGTTTGGGACAGCTTATCTACGAGCAGTACTTC
CDR3aa: CASSLGQLIYEQYF

d_gene: TRBD1
abundance: -
v_gene: TRBV9
j_gene: TRBJ2-3
CDR3nt: TGTGCCAGCAGCGTAGCGGGGGGGACAGGGGGAACTAGCACAGATACGCAGTATTTT
CDR3aa: CASSVAGGTGGTSTDTQYF

d_gene: -
abundance: few
v_gene: TRBV6-5
j_gene: TRBJ1-2
CDR3nt: TGTGCCAGCAGTTACAGGTCGGGGGGAAGCTATGGCTACACCTTC
CDR3aa: CASSYRSGGSYGYTF

d_gene: -
abundance: -
v_gene: TRBV7-2
j_gene: TRBJ1-5
CDR3nt: TGTGCCAGCAGCTTAGCGGGGCAGCTTAGCAATCAGCCCCAGCATTTT
CDR3aa: CASSLAGQLSNQPQHF

d_gene: TRBD1
abundance: -
v_gene: TRBV30
j_gene: TRBJ2-7
CDR3nt: TGTGCCTGGAGTGCAGGGGGACAGGGTAACTTC
CDR3aa: CAWSAGGQGNF

d_gene: -
abundance: -
v_gene: TRBV6-5
j_gene: TRBJ1-2
CDR3nt: TGTGCCAGCAGTTACCAGGGTCGGGATGGCTACACCTTC
CDR3aa: CASSYQGRDGYTF

d_gene: -
abundance: -
v_gene: TRBV27
j_gene: TRBJ1-1
CDR3nt: TGTGCCAGCAGTTTTGCCAGTCCGCATACTGAAGCTTTCTTT
CDR3aa: CASSFASPHTEAFF

d_gene: -
abundance: -
v_gene: TRBV10-3
j_gene: TRBJ1-6
CDR3nt: TGTGCCATCAGTGAGTCTCCCGGGGTGGAACGGTCACCCCTCCACTTT
CDR3aa: CAISESPGVERSPLHF

d_gene: TRBD2
abundance: -
v_gene: TRBV10-1
j_gene: TRBJ2-1
CDR3nt: TGCGCCAGCAGTGAGGGGGCTAGCGGGGGTCGGTACAATGAGCAGTTCTTC
CDR3aa: CASSEGASGGRYNEQFF

d_gene: TRBD2
abundance: -
v_gene: TRBV19
j_gene: TRBJ2-7
CDR3nt: TGTGCCAGTACCGGGACTAGTTCCTACGAGCAGTACTTC
CDR3aa: CASTGTSSYEQYF

d_gene: TRBD1
abundance: -
v_gene: TRBV6-4
j_gene: TRBJ1-2
CDR3nt: TGTGCCAACCCGACAGGGCGTCATGGCTACACCTTC
CDR3aa: CANPTGRHGYTF